A selection of T cell receptor beta chains follows, all from one sample in a study of CD8 T cells in ankylosing spondylitis. TCRdb recomputed calls from the 5' RACE reads with MiXCR, one row per CDR3 protein. The sample consists of hundreds of thousands of distinct CDR3 sequences, approximately 20% of them appearing once. The sample comprised blood, either unsorted or a sorted T cell fraction (not recorded which). Receptor source: a male donor with ankylosing spondylitis or in good health (not recorded which). Both conserved end residues are part of each CDR3. The order of the fields is CDR3 length, V gene, J gene, D gene, clone size, CDR3 DNA, CDR3 protein. D genes are given only for firm matches. Not every row has a clone size; where given, it reads once, few, many or a size class.

cdr3_length: 16
v_call: TRBV7-9
j_call: TRBJ1-1
d_call: -
clone_size: few
cdr3_nt: TGTGCCAGCAGCGCGCGACCACAGGTAACCCAGCCAGGAGCTTTCTTT
cdr3_aa: CASSARPQVTQPGAFF

cdr3_length: 11
v_call: TRBV29-1
j_call: TRBJ2-7
d_call: -
clone_size: many
cdr3_nt: TGCAGCGTAGGCGGCGGGTACGAGCAGTACTTC
cdr3_aa: CSVGGGYEQYF

cdr3_length: 17
v_call: TRBV5-5
j_call: TRBJ2-4
d_call: -
clone_size: few
cdr3_nt: TGTGCCAGCAGCTCACTAGCTGACCCGCTAGCCAAAAACATTCAGTACTTC
cdr3_aa: CASSSLADPLAKNIQYF

cdr3_length: 15
v_call: TRBV3-1
j_call: TRBJ2-7
d_call: TRBD1
clone_size: -
cdr3_nt: TGTGCCAGCAGCCAGACAGGGGTCCGACCTCTTAAGCAGTACTTC
cdr3_aa: CASSQTGVRPLKQYF

cdr3_length: 16
v_call: TRBV20-1
j_call: TRBJ2-5
d_call: TRBD1
clone_size: few
cdr3_nt: TGCAGTGCTAGAGATGGACAGGCCAGCCTTAAAGAGACCCAGTACTTC
cdr3_aa: CSARDGQASLKETQYF

cdr3_length: 16
v_call: TRBV27
j_call: TRBJ2-1
d_call: -
clone_size: few
cdr3_nt: TGTGCCAGCAGTCCAAGGAGGGGGGCGTCCTACAATGAGCAGTTCTTC
cdr3_aa: CASSPRRGASYNEQFF

cdr3_length: 14
v_call: TRBV12-3/TRBV12-4
j_call: TRBJ2-7
d_call: TRBD2
clone_size: many
cdr3_nt: TGTGCCAGCAGTCTAGCGGGGCGCTCCTACGAGCAGTACTTC
cdr3_aa: CASSLAGRSYEQYF

cdr3_length: 14
v_call: TRBV5-5
j_call: TRBJ1-5
d_call: -
clone_size: -
cdr3_nt: TGTGCCAGCAGCTTCGCAGATAGCAATCAGCCCCAGCATTTT
cdr3_aa: CASSFADSNQPQHF

cdr3_length: 16
v_call: TRBV4-1
j_call: TRBJ2-7
d_call: TRBD2
clone_size: -
cdr3_nt: TGCGCCAGCAGCCTTACTAGCGGGGAGCCCTCCTACGAGCAGTACTTC
cdr3_aa: CASSLTSGEPSYEQYF

cdr3_length: 13
v_call: TRBV5-1
j_call: TRBJ2-1
d_call: -
clone_size: -
cdr3_nt: TGCGCCAGCAGCTTGATAGGTAGCAATGAGCAGTTCTTC
cdr3_aa: CASSLIGSNEQFF

cdr3_length: 16
v_call: TRBV6-4
j_call: TRBJ2-7
d_call: -
clone_size: -
cdr3_nt: TGTGCCAGCAGCCCAGACAAGGGAACCCCCCTGCACGAGCAGTACTTC
cdr3_aa: CASSPDKGTPLHEQYF

cdr3_length: 12
v_call: TRBV28
j_call: TRBJ2-1
d_call: -
clone_size: -
cdr3_nt: TGTGCCAGCAGTATCGGGTTCGGGGAGCAGTTCTTC
cdr3_aa: CASSIGFGEQFF

cdr3_length: 14
v_call: TRBV29-1
j_call: TRBJ2-5
d_call: -
clone_size: few
cdr3_nt: TGCAGCGTTGAGGTGGGGGAGAACCAAGAGACCCAGTACTTC
cdr3_aa: CSVEVGENQETQYF

cdr3_length: 12
v_call: TRBV2
j_call: TRBJ2-5
d_call: -
clone_size: -
cdr3_nt: TGTGCCAGCAGGGACTGGGCAGAGACCCAGTACTTC
cdr3_aa: CASRDWAETQYF

cdr3_length: 12
v_call: TRBV11-2
j_call: TRBJ2-1
d_call: -
clone_size: -
cdr3_nt: TGTGCCAGCAGCCCTCTGAACGATGAGCAGTTCTTC
cdr3_aa: CASSPLNDEQFF

cdr3_length: 14
v_call: TRBV28
j_call: TRBJ2-7
d_call: TRBD1
clone_size: -
cdr3_nt: TGTGCCAGCAGTTTCGGGACAGGGGTCCACGAGCAGTACTTC
cdr3_aa: CASSFGTGVHEQYF

cdr3_length: 12
v_call: TRBV29-1
j_call: TRBJ2-1
d_call: -
clone_size: -
cdr3_nt: TGCAGCGTTGTGTGGCTACAGGGTGAGCAGTTCTTC
cdr3_aa: CSVVWLQGEQFF

cdr3_length: 15
v_call: TRBV29-1
j_call: TRBJ2-7
d_call: TRBD2
clone_size: few
cdr3_nt: TGCAGCGTCGCCGGGCTAGCGGGGAGCTCCTACGAGCAGTACTTC
cdr3_aa: CSVAGLAGSSYEQYF

cdr3_length: 14
v_call: TRBV4-1
j_call: TRBJ2-7
d_call: -
clone_size: -
cdr3_nt: TGCGCCAGCAGCCAATCCCAGGAGACCTACGAGCAGTACTTC
cdr3_aa: CASSQSQETYEQYF

cdr3_length: 15
v_call: TRBV12-3/TRBV12-4
j_call: TRBJ2-5
d_call: -
clone_size: few
cdr3_nt: TGTGCCAGCAGCCCAGTGAGGGGGGCCTCAGAGACCCAGTACTTC
cdr3_aa: CASSPVRGASETQYF

cdr3_length: 16
v_call: TRBV5-6
j_call: TRBJ2-3
d_call: -
clone_size: few
cdr3_nt: TGTGCCAGCAGCTTGGCCCCAAGGGATAGCACAGATACGCAGTATTTT
cdr3_aa: CASSLAPRDSTDTQYF

cdr3_length: 15
v_call: TRBV4-1
j_call: TRBJ2-7
d_call: TRBD1
clone_size: -
cdr3_nt: TGCGCCAGCAGCCAAGCGGGACAGGGATACGACGAGCAGTACTTC
cdr3_aa: CASSQAGQGYDEQYF

cdr3_length: 12
v_call: TRBV2
j_call: TRBJ2-7
d_call: -
clone_size: many
cdr3_nt: TGTGCCAGCATTGAAGGGACCTACGAGCAGTACTTC
cdr3_aa: CASIEGTYEQYF

cdr3_length: 12
v_call: TRBV12-3/TRBV12-4
j_call: TRBJ2-7
d_call: TRBD1
clone_size: -
cdr3_nt: TGTGCCAGCAGAATCACAGGGGACGAGCAGTACTTC
cdr3_aa: CASRITGDEQYF

cdr3_length: 13
v_call: TRBV7-9
j_call: TRBJ1-2
d_call: -
clone_size: few
cdr3_nt: TGTGCCAGCAGCGTGGGGAGCTGGGGTGGCTACACCTTC
cdr3_aa: CASSVGSWGGYTF

cdr3_length: 17
v_call: TRBV4-1
j_call: TRBJ1-4
d_call: -
clone_size: few
cdr3_nt: TGCGCCAGCAGCCAAGGGGGGTCGGTACGGCTTAATGAAAAACTGTTTTTT
cdr3_aa: CASSQGGSVRLNEKLFF

cdr3_length: 15
v_call: TRBV10-3
j_call: TRBJ1-2
d_call: -
clone_size: few
cdr3_nt: TGTGCCATCAGCACTAGAAAGACAGGCGAGGATGGCTACACCTTC
cdr3_aa: CAISTRKTGEDGYTF

cdr3_length: 13
v_call: TRBV29-1
j_call: TRBJ2-7
d_call: -
clone_size: -
cdr3_nt: TGCAGCGCCCGACAGGAGATAGGCTACGAGCAGTACTTC
cdr3_aa: CSARQEIGYEQYF

cdr3_length: 16
v_call: TRBV9
j_call: TRBJ2-2
d_call: -
clone_size: -
cdr3_nt: TGTGCCAGCAGCGTTCCGACAGGTCGAGGCAGCGGGGAGCTGTTTTTT
cdr3_aa: CASSVPTGRGSGELFF

cdr3_length: 16
v_call: TRBV7-8
j_call: TRBJ2-7
d_call: TRBD1
clone_size: few
cdr3_nt: TGTGCCAGCAGCTTAATTGCGTGGACAGGGGCGTACGAGCAGTACTTC
cdr3_aa: CASSLIAWTGAYEQYF

cdr3_length: 16
v_call: TRBV5-6
j_call: TRBJ2-1
d_call: -
clone_size: few
cdr3_nt: TGTGCCAGCAGCTCCTCTCTAGACATTTCCTACAATGAGCAGTTCTTC
cdr3_aa: CASSSSLDISYNEQFF

cdr3_length: 13
v_call: TRBV12-3/TRBV12-4
j_call: TRBJ2-6
d_call: -
clone_size: -
cdr3_nt: TGTGCCAGCAGCCAAGGTGGGGCCAACGTCCTGACTTTC
cdr3_aa: CASSQGGANVLTF

cdr3_length: 14
v_call: TRBV12-3/TRBV12-4
j_call: TRBJ1-5
d_call: -
clone_size: -
cdr3_nt: TGTGCCAGCAGCTTTCCGGTAACCAATCAGCCCCAGCATTTT
cdr3_aa: CASSFPVTNQPQHF

cdr3_length: 20
v_call: TRBV12-3/TRBV12-4
j_call: TRBJ2-3
d_call: TRBD2
clone_size: -
cdr3_nt: TGTGCCAGCAGTCCCACCCCGCCGGGACTAGCGGGGGGGAGCACAGATACGCAGTATTTT
cdr3_aa: CASSPTPPGLAGGSTDTQYF

cdr3_length: 16
v_call: TRBV4-1
j_call: TRBJ2-2
d_call: TRBD1
clone_size: -
cdr3_nt: TGCGCCAGCAGCCAAGCCCAGGGGGCGCGGTCCGGGGAGCTGTTTTTT
cdr3_aa: CASSQAQGARSGELFF

cdr3_length: 19
v_call: TRBV6-4
j_call: TRBJ2-3
d_call: TRBD2
clone_size: -
cdr3_nt: TGTGCCAGCAGTGACTCAAGCGGGGGGGCGCGGGGACACACAGATACGCAGTATTTT
cdr3_aa: CASSDSSGGARGHTDTQYF

cdr3_length: 14
v_call: TRBV3-1
j_call: TRBJ2-2
d_call: TRBD1
clone_size: -
cdr3_nt: TGTGCCAGCAGCCCGACAGGGTTGGCCGGGGAGCTGTTTTTT
cdr3_aa: CASSPTGLAGELFF

cdr3_length: 15
v_call: TRBV7-6
j_call: TRBJ2-3
d_call: -
clone_size: -
cdr3_nt: TGTGCCAGCAGCCCTACCCAGCCTAGCACAGATACGCAGTATTTT
cdr3_aa: CASSPTQPSTDTQYF

cdr3_length: 16
v_call: TRBV19
j_call: TRBJ2-2
d_call: -
clone_size: few
cdr3_nt: TGTGCCAGTAGTATAGCCACGGTTCGGAACACCGGGGAGCTGTTTTTT
cdr3_aa: CASSIATVRNTGELFF

cdr3_length: 13
v_call: TRBV12-3/TRBV12-4
j_call: TRBJ1-5
d_call: -
clone_size: -
cdr3_nt: TGTGCCAGCGGACCTTATAGCAATCAGCCCCAGCATTTT
cdr3_aa: CASGPYSNQPQHF

cdr3_length: 14
v_call: TRBV12-3/TRBV12-4
j_call: TRBJ2-2
d_call: TRBD1
clone_size: -
cdr3_nt: TGTGCCAGCAGTTTACAGGGGGCCGCCGGGGAGCTGTTTTTT
cdr3_aa: CASSLQGAAGELFF

cdr3_length: 15
v_call: TRBV11-2
j_call: TRBJ1-2
d_call: -
clone_size: -
cdr3_nt: TGTGCCAGCAGCCCGCTGGGAGGGTCTTTAGAAGGCTACACCTTC
cdr3_aa: CASSPLGGSLEGYTF